One TCR beta chain is described in this entry. CDR3 length: 14 amino acids. The ends lost 4 bases at V and 4 bases at J; junction bases unmatched: 4. CDR1 and CDR2 (germline): SGHRS, YFSETQ. Sequencing used immunoSEQ multiplex PCR; TCRdb keeps in-frame clones, though not all of them. The table has about 100,000 clones, approximately 91% seen once. The source of the sample is a study of OX40 agonist ivuxolimab in advanced cancers. About the study: The patients received agonistic anti-OX40 (CD134) antibody ivuxolimab.

Sample: CD4+ or CD8+ T cells sorted from blood, taken in a trial of the OX40 agonist ivuxolimab. J is TRBJ1-4 and V is TRBV5-1; 7 bases align to TRBD1. This sequence originates from an adult with an advanced solid tumor such as melanoma, head and neck, liver or kidney cancer. DNA of the CDR3: TGCGCCAGCAGCAAAGGGACAGTTAATGAAAAACTGTTTTTT. Its translation is CASSKGTVNEKLFF. Complete variable domain (other parts from reference TRBV5-1 and TRBJ1-4): KAGVTQTPRYLIKTRGQQVTLSCSPISGHRSVSWYQQTPGQGLQFLFEYFSETQRNKGNFPGRFSGRQFSNSRSEMNVSTLELGDSALYLCASSKGTVNEKLFFGSGTQLSVL.